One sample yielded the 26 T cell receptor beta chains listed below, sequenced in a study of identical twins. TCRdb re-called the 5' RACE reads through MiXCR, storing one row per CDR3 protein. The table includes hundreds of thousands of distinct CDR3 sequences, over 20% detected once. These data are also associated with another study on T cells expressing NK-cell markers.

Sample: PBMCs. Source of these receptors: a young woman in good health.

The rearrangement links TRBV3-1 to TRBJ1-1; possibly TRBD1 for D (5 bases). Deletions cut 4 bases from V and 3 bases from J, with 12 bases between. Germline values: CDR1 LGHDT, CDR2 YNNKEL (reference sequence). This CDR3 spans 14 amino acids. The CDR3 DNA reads TGTGCCAGCAGCCCTCAATTGGGGGACACTGAAGCTTTCTTT. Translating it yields CASSPQLGDTEAFF.

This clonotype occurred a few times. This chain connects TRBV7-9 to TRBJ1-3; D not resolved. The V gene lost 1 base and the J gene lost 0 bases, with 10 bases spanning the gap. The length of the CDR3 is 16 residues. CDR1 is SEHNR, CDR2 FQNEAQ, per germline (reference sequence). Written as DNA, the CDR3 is TGTGCCAGCAGCTTAGGGGGTTTTACCTCTGGAAACACCATATATTTT. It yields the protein CASSLGGFTSGNTIYF.

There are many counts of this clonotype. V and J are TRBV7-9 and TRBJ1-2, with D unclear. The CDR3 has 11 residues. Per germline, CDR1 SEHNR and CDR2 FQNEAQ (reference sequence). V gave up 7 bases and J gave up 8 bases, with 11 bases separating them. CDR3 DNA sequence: TGTGCCAGCATGCCGGTAGCCGGCTACACCTTC. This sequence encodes CASMPVAGYTF.

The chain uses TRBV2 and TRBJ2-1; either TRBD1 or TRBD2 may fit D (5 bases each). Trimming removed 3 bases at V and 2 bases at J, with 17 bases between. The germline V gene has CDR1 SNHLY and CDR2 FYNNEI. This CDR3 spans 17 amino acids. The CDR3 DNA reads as TGTGCCAGCAGTGACCCCTCGGGACCATGGACCTACAATGAGCAGTTCTTC. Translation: CASSDPSGPWTYNEQFF.

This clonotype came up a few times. In DNA form, the CDR3 reads TGTGCCAGCAGTACGAGGAATGAGCAGTTCTTC. This sequence encodes CASSTRNEQFF. The V and J genes are TRBV27 and TRBJ2-1; D call uncertain. Germline V gene sequence: CDR1 MNHEY, CDR2 SMNVEV (reference sequence). V lost 5 bases and J lost 7, with 6 bases in between. This CDR3 contains 11 residues.

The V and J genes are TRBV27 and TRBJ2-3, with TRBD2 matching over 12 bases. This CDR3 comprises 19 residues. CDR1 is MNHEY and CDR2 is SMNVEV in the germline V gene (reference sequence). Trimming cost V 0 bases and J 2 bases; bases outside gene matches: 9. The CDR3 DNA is TGTGCCAGCAGTTTATCTGGACTAGCGGGACTCCTATTCACAGATACGCAGTATTTT. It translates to CASSLSGLAGLLFTDTQYF.

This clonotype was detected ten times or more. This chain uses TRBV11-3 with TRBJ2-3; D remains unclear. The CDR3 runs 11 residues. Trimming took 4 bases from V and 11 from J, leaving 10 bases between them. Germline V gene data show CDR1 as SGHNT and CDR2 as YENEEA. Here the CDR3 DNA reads TGTGCCAGCAGCTCCCCCAATAGGCAGTATTTT. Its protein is CASSSPNRQYF.

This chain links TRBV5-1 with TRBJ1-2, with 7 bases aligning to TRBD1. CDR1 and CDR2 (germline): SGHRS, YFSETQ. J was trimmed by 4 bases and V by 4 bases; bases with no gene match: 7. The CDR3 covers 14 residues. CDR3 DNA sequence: TGCGCCAGCAGCCCGACCGGGACAGTCTATGGCTACACCTTC. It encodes CASSPTGTVYGYTF.

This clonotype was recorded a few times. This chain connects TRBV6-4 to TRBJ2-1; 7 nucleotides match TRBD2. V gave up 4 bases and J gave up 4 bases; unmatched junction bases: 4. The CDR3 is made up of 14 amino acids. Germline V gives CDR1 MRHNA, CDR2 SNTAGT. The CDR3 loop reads CASSVEGGYNEQFF. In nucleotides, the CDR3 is TGTGCCAGCAGTGTCGAGGGAGGGTACAATGAGCAGTTCTTC.

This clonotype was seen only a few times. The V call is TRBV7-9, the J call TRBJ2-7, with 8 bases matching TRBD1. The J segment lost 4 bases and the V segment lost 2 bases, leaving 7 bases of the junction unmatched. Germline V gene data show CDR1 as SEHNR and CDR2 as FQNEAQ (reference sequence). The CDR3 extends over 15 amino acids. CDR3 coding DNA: TGTGCCAGCAGCTTAACTTCAGGGGGCTCTTACGAGCAGTACTTC. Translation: CASSLTSGGSYEQYF.

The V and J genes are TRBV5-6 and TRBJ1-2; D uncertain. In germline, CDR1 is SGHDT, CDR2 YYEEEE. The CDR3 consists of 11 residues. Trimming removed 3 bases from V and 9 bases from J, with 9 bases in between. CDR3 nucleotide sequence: TGTGCCAGCAGCTCCGGGCTGAGCTACACCTTC. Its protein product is CASSSGLSYTF.

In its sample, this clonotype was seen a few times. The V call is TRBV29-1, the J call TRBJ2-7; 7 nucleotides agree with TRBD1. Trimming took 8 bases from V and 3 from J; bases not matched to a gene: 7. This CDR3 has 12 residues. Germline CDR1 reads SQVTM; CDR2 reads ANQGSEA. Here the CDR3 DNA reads TGCAGCATCCGACAGGGCTTCTACGAGCAGTACTTC. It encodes CSIRQGFYEQYF.

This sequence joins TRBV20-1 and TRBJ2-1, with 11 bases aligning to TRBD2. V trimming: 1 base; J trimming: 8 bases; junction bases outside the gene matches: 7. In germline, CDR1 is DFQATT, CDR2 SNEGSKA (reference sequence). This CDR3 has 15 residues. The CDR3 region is CSARGASGRRDEQFF. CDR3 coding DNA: TGCAGTGCTAGAGGCGCTAGCGGGAGGAGGGATGAGCAGTTCTTC.

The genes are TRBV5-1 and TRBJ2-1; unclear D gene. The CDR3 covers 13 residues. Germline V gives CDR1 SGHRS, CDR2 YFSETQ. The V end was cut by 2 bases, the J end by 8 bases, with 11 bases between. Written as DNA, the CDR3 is TGCGCCAGCAGCTTTCCCCCGGTCGATGAGCAGTTCTTC. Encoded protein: CASSFPPVDEQFF.

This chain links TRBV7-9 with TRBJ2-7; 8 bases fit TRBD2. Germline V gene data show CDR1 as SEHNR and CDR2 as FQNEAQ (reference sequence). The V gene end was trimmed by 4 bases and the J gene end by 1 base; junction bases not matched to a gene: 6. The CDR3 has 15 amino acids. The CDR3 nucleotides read TGTGCCAGCAGCTATCCTACTAGCGGTTCCTACGAGCAGTACTTC. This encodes CASSYPTSGSYEQYF.

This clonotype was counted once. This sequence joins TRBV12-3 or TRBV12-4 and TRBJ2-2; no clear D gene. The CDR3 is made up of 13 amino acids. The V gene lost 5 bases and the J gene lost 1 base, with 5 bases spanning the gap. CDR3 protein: CASSGMNTGELFF. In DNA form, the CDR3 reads TGTGCCAGCAGTGGAATGAACACCGGGGAGCTGTTTTTT.

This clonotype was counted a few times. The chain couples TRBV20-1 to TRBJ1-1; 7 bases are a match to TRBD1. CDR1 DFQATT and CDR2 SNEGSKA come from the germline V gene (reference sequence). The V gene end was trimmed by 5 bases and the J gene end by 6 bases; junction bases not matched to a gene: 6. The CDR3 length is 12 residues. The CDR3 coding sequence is TGCAGTGCTGAAAAGGGGGCGGCTGAAGCTTTCTTT. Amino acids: CSAEKGAAEAFF.

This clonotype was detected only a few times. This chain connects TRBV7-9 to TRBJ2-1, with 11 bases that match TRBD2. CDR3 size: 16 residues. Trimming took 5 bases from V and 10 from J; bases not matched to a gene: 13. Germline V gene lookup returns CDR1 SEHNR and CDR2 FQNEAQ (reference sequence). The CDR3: CASSGFRLAGKGEQFF. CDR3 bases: TGTGCCAGCAGCGGGTTCCGACTAGCGGGAAAGGGGGAGCAGTTCTTC.

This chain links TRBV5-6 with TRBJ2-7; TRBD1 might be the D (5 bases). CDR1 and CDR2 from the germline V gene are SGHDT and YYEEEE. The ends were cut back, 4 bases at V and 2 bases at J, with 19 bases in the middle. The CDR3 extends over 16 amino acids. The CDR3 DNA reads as TGTGCCAGCAGCCGACCCAGGGTTTCAGGTACCTACGAGCAGTACTTC. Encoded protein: CASSRPRVSGTYEQYF.

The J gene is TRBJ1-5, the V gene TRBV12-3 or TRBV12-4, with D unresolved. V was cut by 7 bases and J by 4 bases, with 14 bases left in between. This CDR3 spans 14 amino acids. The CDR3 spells CASTSVKINQPQHF. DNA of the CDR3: TGTGCCAGCACGTCCGTAAAGATAAATCAGCCCCAGCATTTT.

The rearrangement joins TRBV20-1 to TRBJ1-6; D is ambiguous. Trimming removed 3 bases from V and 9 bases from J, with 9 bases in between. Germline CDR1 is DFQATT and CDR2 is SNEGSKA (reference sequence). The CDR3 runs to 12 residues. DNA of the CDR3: TGCAGTGCTAGTTCTGCAATTTCACCCCTCCACTTT. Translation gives CSASSAISPLHF.

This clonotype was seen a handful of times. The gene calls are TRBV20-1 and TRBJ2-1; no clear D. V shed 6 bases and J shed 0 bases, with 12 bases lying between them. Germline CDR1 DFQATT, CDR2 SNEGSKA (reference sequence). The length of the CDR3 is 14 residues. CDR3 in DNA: TGCAGTGCGCCAACATTGAGCTCCTACAATGAGCAGTTCTTC. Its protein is CSAPTLSSYNEQFF.

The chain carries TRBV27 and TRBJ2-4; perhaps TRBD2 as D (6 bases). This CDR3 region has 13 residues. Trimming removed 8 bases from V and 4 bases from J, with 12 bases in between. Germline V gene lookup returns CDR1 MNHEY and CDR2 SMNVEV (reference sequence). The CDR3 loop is CASSSDYKNIQYF. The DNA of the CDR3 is TGTGCCAGCTCTAGCGATTATAAAAACATTCAGTACTTC.

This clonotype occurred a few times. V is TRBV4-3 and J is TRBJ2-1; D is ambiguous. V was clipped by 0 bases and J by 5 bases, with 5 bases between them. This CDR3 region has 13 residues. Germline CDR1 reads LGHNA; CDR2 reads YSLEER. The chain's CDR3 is CASSQELNNEQFF. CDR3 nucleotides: TGCGCCAGCAGCCAAGAACTCAACAATGAGCAGTTCTTC.

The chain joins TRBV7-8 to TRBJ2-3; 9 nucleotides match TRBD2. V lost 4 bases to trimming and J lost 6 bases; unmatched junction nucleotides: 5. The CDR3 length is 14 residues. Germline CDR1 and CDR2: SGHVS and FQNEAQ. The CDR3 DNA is TGTGCCAGCAGCTCGTGGACTAGCGCGGATACGCAGTATTTT. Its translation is CASSSWTSADTQYF.

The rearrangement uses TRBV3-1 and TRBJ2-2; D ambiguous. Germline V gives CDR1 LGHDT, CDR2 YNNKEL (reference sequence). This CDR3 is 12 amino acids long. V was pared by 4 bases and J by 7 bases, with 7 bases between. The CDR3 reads CASSPLYGELFF. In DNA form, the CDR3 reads TGTGCCAGCAGCCCCCTCTACGGGGAGCTGTTTTTT. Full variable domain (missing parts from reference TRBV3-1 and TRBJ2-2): DTAVSQTPKYLVTQMGNDKSIKCEQNLGHDTMYWYKQDSKKFLKIMFSYNNKELIINETVPNRFSPKSPDKAHLNLHINSLELGDSAVYFCASSPLYGELFFGEGSRLTVL.